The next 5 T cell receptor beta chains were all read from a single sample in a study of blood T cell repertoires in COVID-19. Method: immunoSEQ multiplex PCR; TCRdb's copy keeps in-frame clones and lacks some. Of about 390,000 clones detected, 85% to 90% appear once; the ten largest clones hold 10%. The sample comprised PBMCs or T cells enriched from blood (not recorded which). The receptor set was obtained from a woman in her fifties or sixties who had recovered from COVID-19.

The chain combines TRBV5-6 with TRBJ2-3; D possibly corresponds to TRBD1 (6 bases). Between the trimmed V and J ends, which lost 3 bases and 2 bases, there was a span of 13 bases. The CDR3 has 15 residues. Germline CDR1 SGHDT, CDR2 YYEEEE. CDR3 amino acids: CASSSRDTYTDTQYF. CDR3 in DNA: TGTGCCAGCAGCTCACGGGACACCTACACAGATACGCAGTATTTT.

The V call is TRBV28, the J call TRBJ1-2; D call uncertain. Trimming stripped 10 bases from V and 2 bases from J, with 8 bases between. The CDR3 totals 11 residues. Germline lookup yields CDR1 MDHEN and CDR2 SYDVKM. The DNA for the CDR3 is TGTGCCACCGAGAAGAACTATGGCTACACCTTC. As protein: CATEKNYGYTF.

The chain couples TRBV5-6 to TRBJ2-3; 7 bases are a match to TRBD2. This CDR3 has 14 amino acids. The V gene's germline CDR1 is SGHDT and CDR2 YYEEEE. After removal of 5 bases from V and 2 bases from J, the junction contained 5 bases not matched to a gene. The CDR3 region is CASRRLAHTDTQYF. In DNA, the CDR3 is TGTGCCAGCAGGCGACTAGCACACACAGATACGCAGTATTTT.

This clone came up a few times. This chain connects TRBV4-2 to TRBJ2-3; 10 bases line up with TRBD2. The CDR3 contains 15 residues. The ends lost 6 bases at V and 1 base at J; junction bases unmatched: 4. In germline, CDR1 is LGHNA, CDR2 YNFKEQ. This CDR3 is CASSPGTSGTDTQYF. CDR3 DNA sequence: TGTGCCAGCAGTCCGGGGACTAGCGGCACAGATACGCAGTATTTT.

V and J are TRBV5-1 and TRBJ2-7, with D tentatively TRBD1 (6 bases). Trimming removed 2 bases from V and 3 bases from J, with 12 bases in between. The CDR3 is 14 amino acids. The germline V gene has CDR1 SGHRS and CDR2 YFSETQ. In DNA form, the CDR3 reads TGCGCCAGCAGCTTAGGGACACGCAACTACGAGCAGTACTTC. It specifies CASSLGTRNYEQYF. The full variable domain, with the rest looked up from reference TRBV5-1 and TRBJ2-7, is KAGVTQTPRYLIKTRGQQVTLSCSPISGHRSVSWYQQTPGQGLQFLFEYFSETQRNKGNFPGRFSGRQFSNSRSEMNVSTLELGDSALYLCASSLGTRNYEQYFGPGTRLTVT.